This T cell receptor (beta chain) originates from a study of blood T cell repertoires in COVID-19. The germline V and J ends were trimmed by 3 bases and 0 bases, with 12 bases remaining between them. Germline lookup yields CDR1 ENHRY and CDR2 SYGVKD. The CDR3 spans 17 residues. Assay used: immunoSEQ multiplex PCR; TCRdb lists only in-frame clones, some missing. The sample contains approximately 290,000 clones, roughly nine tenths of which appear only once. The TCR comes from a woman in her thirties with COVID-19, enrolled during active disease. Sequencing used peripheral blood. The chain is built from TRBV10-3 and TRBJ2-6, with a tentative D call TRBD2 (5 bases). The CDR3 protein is CAISDWTSFSGANVLTF. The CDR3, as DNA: TGTGCCATCAGTGATTGGACTTCGTTCTCTGGGGCCAACGTCCTGACTTTC.